The rows below give T cell receptor beta chains drawn from one sample of a study of T cell responses to AZD1222 COVID-19 vaccine. Some clones are missing from TCRdb's copy, which holds only in-frame ones; the method was immunoSEQ multiplex PCR. Found here are some 60,000 clones, around 83% of them singletons; the top ten hold 15% to 25%. The sample in question was peripheral blood, obtained on day 0 of AZD1222 vaccination. These receptors were obtained from an adult in good health. Both conserved end residues are part of each CDR3. A D gene is named only where the DNA matches it firmly.

V	J	D	CDR3	DNA
TRBV19	TRBJ1-1	TRBD1	CASSNPGGSTEAFF	TGTGCCAGTAGTAATCCAGGGGGGAGCACTGAAGCTTTCTTT
TRBV3-1/TRBV3-2	TRBJ1-3	-	CASSPYRGSSGNTIYF	TGTGCCAGCAGCCCCTACCGGGGGTCCTCTGGAAACACCATATATTTT
TRBV11-3	TRBJ2-1	TRBD2	CASSPRGGRDANEQFF	TGTGCCAGCAGCCCAAGAGGCGGGAGGGACGCGAATGAGCAGTTCTTC
TRBV6-1	TRBJ2-2	-	CASSEAHSTTRGELFF	TGTGCCAGCAGTGAAGCGCACAGTACCACGAGGGGGGAGCTGTTTTTT
TRBV28	TRBJ2-4	-	CASRDRAKNIQYF	TGTGCCAGCCGAGACAGGGCCAAAAACATTCAGTACTTC
TRBV7-8	TRBJ1-3	-	CASSLATGYSLSLSSGNTIYF	TGTGCCAGCAGCTTAGCCACAGGATATTCCCTGTCCCTAAGCTCTGGAAACACCATATATTTT
TRBV5-4	TRBJ2-3	TRBD2	CASSIRTRAGDTQYF	TGTGCCAGCAGCATACGGACTAGGGCCGGGGATACGCAGTATTTT
TRBV12-3/TRBV12-4	TRBJ1-5	-	CASSARLDQPQHF	TGTGCCAGCAGCGCCCGCCTAGATCAGCCCCAGCATTTT
TRBV5-1	TRBJ2-1	TRBD2	CASSLGAGAQYNEQFF	TGCGCCAGCAGCTTGGGGGCGGGAGCGCAATACAATGAGCAGTTCTTC
TRBV7-8	TRBJ2-1	TRBD1	CASSSLGQYNEQFF	TGTGCCAGCAGCTCACTGGGACAGTACAATGAGCAGTTCTTC